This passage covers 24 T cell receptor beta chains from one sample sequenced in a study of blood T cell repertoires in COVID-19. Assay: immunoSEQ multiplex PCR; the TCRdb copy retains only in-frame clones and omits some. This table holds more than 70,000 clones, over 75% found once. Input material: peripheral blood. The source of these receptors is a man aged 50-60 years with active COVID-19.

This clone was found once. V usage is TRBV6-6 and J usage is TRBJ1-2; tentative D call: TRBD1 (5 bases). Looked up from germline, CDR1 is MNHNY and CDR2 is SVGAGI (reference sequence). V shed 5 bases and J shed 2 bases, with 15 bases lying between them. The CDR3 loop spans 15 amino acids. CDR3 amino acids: CASSPTGGGNYGYTF. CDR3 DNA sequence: TGTGCCAGCAGTCCTACGGGCGGGGGGAACTATGGCTACACCTTC.

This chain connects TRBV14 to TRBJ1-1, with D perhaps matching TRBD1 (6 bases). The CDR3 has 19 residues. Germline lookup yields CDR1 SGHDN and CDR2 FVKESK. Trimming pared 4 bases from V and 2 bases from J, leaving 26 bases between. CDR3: CASSLLPPAGNRVNTEAFF. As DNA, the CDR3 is TGTGCCAGCAGCCTACTACCGCCTGCAGGGAACAGGGTAAACACTGAAGCTTTCTTT.

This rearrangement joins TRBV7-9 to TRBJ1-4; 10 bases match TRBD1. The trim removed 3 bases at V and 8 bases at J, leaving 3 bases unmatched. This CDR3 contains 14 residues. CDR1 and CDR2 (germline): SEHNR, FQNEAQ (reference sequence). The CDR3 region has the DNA TGTGCCAGCAGCTTCGGGACAGGGGAAGAAAAACTGTTTTTT. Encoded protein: CASSFGTGEEKLFF.

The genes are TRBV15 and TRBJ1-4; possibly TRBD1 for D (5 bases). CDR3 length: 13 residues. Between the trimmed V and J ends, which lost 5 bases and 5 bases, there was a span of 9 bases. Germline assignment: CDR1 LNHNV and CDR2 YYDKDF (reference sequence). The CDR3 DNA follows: TGTGCCACCAGCCCAGGGCTCAATGAAAAACTGTTTTTT. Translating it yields CATSPGLNEKLFF.

The CDR3 nucleotides are TGTGCCAGCAGTCCAACAGGGAAAGGGGGTTTACAGGGCTACACCTTC. It is translated as CASSPTGKGGLQGYTF. The gene calls are TRBV28 and TRBJ1-2, with a weak D call TRBD1 (6 bases). The V and J ends lost 5 bases and 8 bases respectively, with 24 bases between them. The length of the CDR3 is 16 residues. Germline loops: CDR1 MDHEN, CDR2 SYDVKM.

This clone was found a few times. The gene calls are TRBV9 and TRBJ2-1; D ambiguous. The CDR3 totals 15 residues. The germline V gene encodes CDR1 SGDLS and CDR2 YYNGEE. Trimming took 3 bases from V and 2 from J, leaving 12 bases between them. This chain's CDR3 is CASSAGVRTYNEQFF. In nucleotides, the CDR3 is TGTGCCAGCAGCGCCGGAGTTAGAACCTACAATGAGCAGTTCTTC. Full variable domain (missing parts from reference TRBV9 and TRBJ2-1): DSGVTQTPKHLITATGQRVTLRCSPRSGDLSVYWYQQSLDQGLQFLIQYYNGEERAKGNILERFSAQQFPDLHSELNLSSLELGDSALYFCASSAGVRTYNEQFFGPGTRLTVL.

The CDR3 spells CASRSDRVNYGYTF. Here the CDR3 DNA reads TGTGCCAGCAGGAGCGACAGGGTCAACTATGGCTACACCTTC. This chain uses TRBV7-2 with TRBJ1-2; 7 positions match TRBD1. CDR1 is SGHTA and CDR2 is FQGNSA in the germline V gene. This CDR3 spans 14 amino acids. V shed 6 bases and J 2 bases; nucleotides not matched to a gene: 6.

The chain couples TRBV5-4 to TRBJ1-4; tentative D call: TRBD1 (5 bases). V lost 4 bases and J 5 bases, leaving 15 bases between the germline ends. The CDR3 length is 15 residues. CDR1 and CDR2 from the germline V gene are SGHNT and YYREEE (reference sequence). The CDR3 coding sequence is TGTGCCAGCAGCCCCTCGGCAGGGTCAAATGAAAAACTGTTTTTT. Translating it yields CASSPSAGSNEKLFF.

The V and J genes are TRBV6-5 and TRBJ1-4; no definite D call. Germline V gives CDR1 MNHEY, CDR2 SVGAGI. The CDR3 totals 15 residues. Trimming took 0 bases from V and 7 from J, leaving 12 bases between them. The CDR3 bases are TGTGCCAGCAGTTACTCCCCGCTCCCGGGTGAAAAACTGTTTTTT. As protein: CASSYSPLPGEKLFF.

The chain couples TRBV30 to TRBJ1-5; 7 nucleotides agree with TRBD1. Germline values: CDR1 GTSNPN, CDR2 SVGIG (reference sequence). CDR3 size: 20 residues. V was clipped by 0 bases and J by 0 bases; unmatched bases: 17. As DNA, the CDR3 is TGTGCCTGGAGTGTATTTCGGGACAGAGGGGGGAGATATAGCAATCAGCCCCAGCATTTT. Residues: CAWSVFRDRGGRYSNQPQHF.

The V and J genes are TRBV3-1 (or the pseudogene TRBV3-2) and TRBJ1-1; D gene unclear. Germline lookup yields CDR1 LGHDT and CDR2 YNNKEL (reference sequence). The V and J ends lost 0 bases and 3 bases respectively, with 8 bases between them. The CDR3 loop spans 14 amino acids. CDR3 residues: CASSQDDWDTEAFF. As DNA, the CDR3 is TGTGCCAGCAGCCAAGATGACTGGGACACTGAAGCTTTCTTT.

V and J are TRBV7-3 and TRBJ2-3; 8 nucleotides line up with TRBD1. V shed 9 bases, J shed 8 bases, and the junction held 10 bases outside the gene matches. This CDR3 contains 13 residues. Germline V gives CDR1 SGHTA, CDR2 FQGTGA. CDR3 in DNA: TGTGCCAGTGGGACAGGAGCGTCGGGTACGCAGTATTTT. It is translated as CASGTGASGTQYF.

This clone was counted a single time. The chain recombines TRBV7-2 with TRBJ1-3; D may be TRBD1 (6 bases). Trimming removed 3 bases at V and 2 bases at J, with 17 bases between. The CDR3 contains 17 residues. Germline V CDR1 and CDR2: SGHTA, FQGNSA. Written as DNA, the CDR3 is TGTGCCAGCAGCTTTGGTCACACAGGGAAGGCTGGAAACACCATATATTTT. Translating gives CASSFGHTGKAGNTIYF. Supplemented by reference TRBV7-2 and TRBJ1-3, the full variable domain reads GAGVSQSPSNKVTEKGKDVELRCDPISGHTALYWYRQSLGQGLEFLIYFQGNSAPDKSGLPSDRFSAERTGGSVSTLTIQRTQQEDSAVYLCASSFGHTGKAGNTIYFGEGSWLTVV.

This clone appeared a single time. As DNA, the CDR3 is TGTGCCAGCAGAACACCGGGACAGGGCTTCTATGGCTACACCTTC. It is translated as CASRTPGQGFYGYTF. The chain links TRBV5-6 to TRBJ1-2; 9 bases fit TRBD1. With 5 bases clipped from V and 4 bases from J, the junction kept 9 bases outside the gene matches. The CDR3 is made up of 15 amino acids. Germline V gives CDR1 SGHDT, CDR2 YYEEEE.

The CDR3: CASSINPTEINTEAFF. The DNA for the CDR3 is TGTGCCAGTAGTATAAACCCGACAGAAATTAACACTGAAGCTTTCTTT. This chain joins TRBV19 and TRBJ1-1; weak D call: TRBD1 (5 bases). V was shortened by 2 bases and J by 2 bases, with 15 bases between the two germline ends. This CDR3 spans 16 amino acids. CDR1 is LNHDA, CDR2 SQIVND, per germline (reference sequence).

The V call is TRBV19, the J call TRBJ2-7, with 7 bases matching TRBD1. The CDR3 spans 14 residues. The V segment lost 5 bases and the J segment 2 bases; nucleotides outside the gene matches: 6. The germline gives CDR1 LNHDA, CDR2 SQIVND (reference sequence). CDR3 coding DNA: TGTGCCAGTAGTGTGGACAGGTTCCCCTACGAGCAGTACTTC. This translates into CASSVDRFPYEQYF.

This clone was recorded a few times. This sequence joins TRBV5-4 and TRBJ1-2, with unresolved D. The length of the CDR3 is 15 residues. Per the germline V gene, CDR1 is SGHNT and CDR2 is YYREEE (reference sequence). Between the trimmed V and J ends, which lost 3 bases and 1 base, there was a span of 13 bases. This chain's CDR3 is CASSSEEIFNYGYTF. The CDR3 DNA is TGTGCCAGCAGCTCTGAGGAAATCTTTAACTATGGCTACACCTTC.

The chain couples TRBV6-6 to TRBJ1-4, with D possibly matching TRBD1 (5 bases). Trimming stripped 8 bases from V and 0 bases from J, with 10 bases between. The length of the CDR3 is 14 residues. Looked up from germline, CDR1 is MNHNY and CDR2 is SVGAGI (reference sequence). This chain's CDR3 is CASGGGATNEKLFF. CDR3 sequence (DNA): TGTGCCAGCGGGGGGGGAGCAACTAATGAAAAACTGTTTTTT.

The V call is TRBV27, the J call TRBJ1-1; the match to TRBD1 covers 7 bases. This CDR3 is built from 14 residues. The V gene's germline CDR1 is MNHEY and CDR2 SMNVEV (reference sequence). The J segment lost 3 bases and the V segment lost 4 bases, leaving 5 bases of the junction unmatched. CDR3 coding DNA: TGTGCCAGCAGTTACAGGGGCGCCCACACTGAAGCTTTCTTT. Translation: CASSYRGAHTEAFF.

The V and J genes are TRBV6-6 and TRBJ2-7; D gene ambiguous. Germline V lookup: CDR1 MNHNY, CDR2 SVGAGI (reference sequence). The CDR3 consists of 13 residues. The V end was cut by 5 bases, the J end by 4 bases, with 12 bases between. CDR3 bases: TGTGCCAGCAGTGAGGAGCCGGCTTACGAGCAGTACTTC. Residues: CASSEEPAYEQYF.

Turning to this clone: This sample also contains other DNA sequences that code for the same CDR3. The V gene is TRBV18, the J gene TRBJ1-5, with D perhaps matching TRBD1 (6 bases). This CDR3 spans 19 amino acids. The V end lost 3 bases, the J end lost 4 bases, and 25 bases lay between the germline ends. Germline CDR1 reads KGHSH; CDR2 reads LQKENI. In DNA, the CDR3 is TGTGCCAGCTCACCCACTAATTCCCCGGGACAACTTAGTAATCAGCCCCAGCATTTT. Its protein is CASSPTNSPGQLSNQPQHF.

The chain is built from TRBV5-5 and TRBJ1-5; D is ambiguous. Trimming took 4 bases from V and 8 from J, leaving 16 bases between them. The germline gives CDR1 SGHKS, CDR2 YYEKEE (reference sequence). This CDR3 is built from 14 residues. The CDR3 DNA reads TGTGCCAGCAGCACCGGACGGGAGGTAGAGCCCCAGCATTTT. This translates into CASSTGREVEPQHF.

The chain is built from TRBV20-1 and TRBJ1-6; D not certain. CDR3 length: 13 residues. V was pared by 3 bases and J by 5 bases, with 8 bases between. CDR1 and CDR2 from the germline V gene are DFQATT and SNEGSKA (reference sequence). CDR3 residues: CSASDSNNSPLHF. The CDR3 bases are TGCAGTGCTAGTGATTCTAATAATTCACCCCTCCACTTT.

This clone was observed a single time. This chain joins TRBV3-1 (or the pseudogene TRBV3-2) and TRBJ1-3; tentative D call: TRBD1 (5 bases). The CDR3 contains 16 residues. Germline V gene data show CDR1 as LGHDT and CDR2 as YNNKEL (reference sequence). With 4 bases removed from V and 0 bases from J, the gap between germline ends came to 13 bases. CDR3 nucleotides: TGTGCCAGCAGCCCCGAACAGGTTGTCTCTGGAAACACCATATATTTT. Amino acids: CASSPEQVVSGNTIYF.